This T cell receptor (beta chain) is drawn from a study of OX40 agonist ivuxolimab in advanced cancers. Across the study: Patients' therapy was ivuxolimab, an antibody that acts as an agonist of OX40 (CD134). Whole-study findings and limits: Certain nonresponders likewise exhibited a low normalized T-cell clonal expansion.

Exclusion of a patient followed from autoimmune disease history or systemic immunosuppression. Patients had blood sampled at baseline and again on cycle 4 day 1 and cycle 7 day 1. Clones were sequenced by immunoSEQ multiplex PCR, and TCRdb holds only the in-frame ones, with some missing. The sample records about 58,000 clones, 80% to 90% being singletons. To note about this clone: Its target is not known.

This TCR was recovered from an adult with an advanced solid tumor such as melanoma, head and neck, liver or kidney cancer. The sequences come from CD4+ or CD8+ T cells sorted from blood, collected in a trial of the OX40 agonist ivuxolimab.

As DNA, the CDR3 is TGTGCCACCAGCAGAGATTCGCGGGAGACCCAGTACTTC. The encoded protein is CATSRDSRETQYF. This chain links TRBV15 with TRBJ2-5; D gene ambiguous. This CDR3 is 13 amino acids long. Germline CDR1 and CDR2: LNHNV and YYDKDF (reference sequence). Trimming removed 0 bases at V and 5 bases at J, with 7 bases between.